Listed below are T cell receptor beta chains from one sample, sequenced in a study of regulatory T cells in long-lasting Graves disease. TCRdb re-derived calls from the multiplex PCR reads in MiXCR, one entry per CDR3 protein. The sample has roughly 400,000 distinct CDR3 sequences, roughly a fifth seen once. The source was peripheral blood mononuclear cells (PBMCs), collected when the disease was refractory, from a patient treated with antithyroid drugs. The receptors were sampled from a female donor with Graves disease. The CDR3 runs from the conserved cysteine through the conserved F or W. The D gene is left open where the match is weak. Some rows have no size entry. The others give once, few or many, or a class for an expanded clone.

d_call clone_size j_call v_call cdr3_length cdr3_aa cdr3_nt
NA few TRBJ1-2 TRBV7-3 15 CASSLTGDGNYGYTF TGTGCCAGCAGCTTAACGGGAGATGGAAACTATGGCTACACCTTC
NA many TRBJ2-5 TRBV6-5 14 CASSYSVLAGTHYF TGTGCCAGCAGTTACTCTGTTCTGGCAGGGACCCACTACTTC
NA many TRBJ1-6 TRBV20-1 15 CSARDIGRDNSPLHF TGCAGTGCTAGAGATATTGGACGGGATAATTCACCCCTCCACTTT
NA many TRBJ2-5 TRBV20-1 14 CSARPRASRETQYF TGCAGTGCTAGACCTCGGGCCTCGCGAGAGACCCAGTACTTC
TRBD1 NA TRBJ2-7 TRBV14 17 CASSQADRGPTHYEQYF TGTGCCAGCAGCCAAGCCGACAGGGGGCCGACCCACTACGAGCAGTACTTC
NA few TRBJ2-2 TRBV7-2 12 CASSPMRGELFF TGTGCCAGCAGCCCGATGAGGGGGGAGCTGTTTTTT
NA few TRBJ2-2 TRBV19 14 CASSRRDLTGELFF TGTGCCAGTAGTCGCCGGGATCTCACCGGGGAGCTGTTTTTT
TRBD1 many TRBJ2-2 TRBV28 13 CASSIQGAGELFF TGTGCCAGCAGTATACAGGGGGCCGGGGAGCTGTTTTTT
NA many TRBJ2-7 TRBV28 17 CASSTPRWRRGGYEQYF TGTGCCAGCAGTACCCCCCGGTGGAGGCGTGGGGGTTACGAGCAGTACTTC
TRBD2 NA TRBJ2-5 TRBV20-1 14 CSAESGRAQETQYF TGCAGTGCCGAGAGCGGGAGGGCCCAAGAGACCCAGTACTTC
TRBD1 few TRBJ2-1 TRBV10-3 14 CAIRTGTGGNEQFF TGTGCCATCAGAACCGGGACAGGGGGGAATGAGCAGTTCTTC
NA few TRBJ1-5 TRBV29-1 13 CSVVLGIGQPQHF TGCAGCGTTGTTTTGGGAATTGGTCAGCCCCAGCATTTT
NA NA TRBJ2-1 TRBV2 12 CACRTSYNEQFF TGTGCCTGCAGGACGTCCTACAATGAGCAGTTCTTC
NA many TRBJ2-7 TRBV11-2 13 CASSLEMAGEQYF TGTGCCAGCAGCTTAGAGATGGCAGGCGAGCAGTACTTC
NA many TRBJ1-2 TRBV30 14 CAWSVETVNYGYTF TGTGCCTGGAGTGTAGAGACAGTTAACTATGGCTACACCTTC
TRBD1 NA TRBJ1-5 TRBV6-1 14 CASTEGQGVQPQHF TGTGCCAGCACCGAGGGACAGGGGGTTCAGCCCCAGCATTTT
TRBD2 many TRBJ2-7 TRBV11-3 13 CASSLGAGVEQYF TGTGCCAGCAGCTTAGGAGCGGGAGTCGAGCAGTACTTC
TRBD1 NA TRBJ1-2 TRBV7-9 14 CASSRAGGDYGYTF TGTGCCAGCAGCCGCGCAGGGGGCGACTATGGCTACACCTTC
TRBD1 NA TRBJ1-2 TRBV5-6 14 CASSLNRGVYGYTF TGTGCCAGCAGCTTGAACAGGGGGGTATATGGCTACACCTTC
NA many TRBJ2-2 TRBV12-3/TRBV12-4 15 CASSFLQIDTGELFF TGTGCCAGCAGTTTTTTACAGATCGACACCGGGGAGCTGTTTTTT
TRBD1 many TRBJ1-5 TRBV20-1 14 CSARADRGLRPQHF TGCAGTGCTAGAGCGGACAGGGGGCTAAGGCCCCAGCATTTT
NA many TRBJ2-7 TRBV20-1 15 CSARQRGGNSYEQYF TGCAGTGCTAGACAAAGGGGGGGCAACTCCTACGAGCAGTACTTC
NA NA TRBJ2-1 TRBV2 14 CASSRGRSYNEQFF TGTGCCAGCAGTCGAGGGAGGTCCTACAATGAGCAGTTCTTC
NA many TRBJ2-7 TRBV2 12 CASSEAFGEQYF TGTGCCAGCAGTGAGGCATTCGGCGAGCAGTACTTC
NA NA TRBJ1-1 TRBV19 13 CASSGGTHTEAFF TGTGCCAGTAGTGGGGGGACACACACTGAAGCTTTCTTT
NA NA TRBJ1-4 TRBV5-6 14 CASRQIATNEKLFF TGTGCCAGCAGGCAAATTGCAACTAATGAAAAACTGTTTTTT
TRBD2 once TRBJ2-7 TRBV7-3 16 CASSLGLAGVTYEQYF TGTGCCAGCAGTTTAGGACTAGCGGGAGTAACCTACGAGCAGTACTTC
NA few TRBJ2-7 TRBV5-1 14 CASSPGDVSYEQYF TGCGCCAGCAGTCCCGGTGACGTCTCCTACGAGCAGTACTTC
TRBD2 few TRBJ2-1 TRBV5-1 18 CASSSLLTSGSTYNEQFF TGCGCCAGCAGCTCGCTACTAACTAGCGGGAGTACCTACAATGAGCAGTTCTTC